This is a list of T cell receptor beta chains from one sample in a study of CD8+ T cells in alopecia areata. Using immunoSEQ multiplex PCR, the repertoire was profiled, and TCRdb retains in-frame clones only, with some absent. The sample yields roughly 110,000 clones, 84% seen once. The sequencing used CD8+ T cells sorted from blood, collected at week 24, from a patient treated with tofacitinib. The receptors stem from a human donor with alopecia areata. Both conserved end residues are trimmed from each CDR3. Fields, in order: V gene, J gene, CDR3 protein.

v_gene: TRBV6-6
j_gene: TRBJ2-7
CDR3aa: ASSSRRDSREDEQY

v_gene: TRBV29-1
j_gene: TRBJ2-3
CDR3aa: SVDVGGRSTDTQY

v_gene: TRBV29-1
j_gene: TRBJ1-2
CDR3aa: SVTPGQRGGNGYT

v_gene: TRBV4-3
j_gene: TRBJ1-1
CDR3aa: ASSQDLGATEAF

v_gene: TRBV27
j_gene: TRBJ1-6
CDR3aa: ASSLSTGHHSPLH

v_gene: TRBV5-4
j_gene: TRBJ1-4
CDR3aa: ASSLQGTANEKLF

v_gene: TRBV18
j_gene: TRBJ2-7
CDR3aa: ASSPGTGTSYEQY

v_gene: TRBV10-3
j_gene: TRBJ2-1
CDR3aa: AISEPGTSSGNEQF

v_gene: TRBV6-1
j_gene: TRBJ1-2
CDR3aa: ASSEPRDVYGYT

v_gene: TRBV4-1
j_gene: TRBJ2-7
CDR3aa: ASSQEVAGAITGEQY

v_gene: TRBV4-1
j_gene: TRBJ1-1
CDR3aa: ASRSEGAMNTEAF

v_gene: TRBV2
j_gene: TRBJ1-2
CDR3aa: ASSEPPGGLNGYT

v_gene: TRBV6-5
j_gene: TRBJ2-2
CDR3aa: ASSSGHYTGELF

v_gene: TRBV4-2
j_gene: TRBJ2-5
CDR3aa: ASSQGLSAGETQY

v_gene: TRBV5-8
j_gene: TRBJ1-4
CDR3aa: ASSLGQGVGKLF

v_gene: TRBV7-8
j_gene: TRBJ1-3
CDR3aa: ASSLPGVGGNTIY

v_gene: TRBV5-1
j_gene: TRBJ1-2
CDR3aa: ASSPGPDRMIYGYT

v_gene: TRBV27
j_gene: TRBJ2-7
CDR3aa: ASSLQGKAEQY

v_gene: TRBV15
j_gene: TRBJ2-2
CDR3aa: ATRGVPTGELF

v_gene: TRBV29-1
j_gene: TRBJ1-1
CDR3aa: SVEEGGTEAF

v_gene: TRBV4-1
j_gene: TRBJ1-3
CDR3aa: VSSQYRAGNTIY

v_gene: TRBV7-6
j_gene: TRBJ2-7
CDR3aa: ASSAGAYEQY

v_gene: TRBV29-1
j_gene: TRBJ2-7
CDR3aa: SVDAGSFYEQY

v_gene: TRBV19
j_gene: TRBJ2-5
CDR3aa: ASSGDFLETQY

v_gene: TRBV27
j_gene: TRBJ2-2
CDR3aa: ASSPHRRLGTGELF

v_gene: TRBV7-8
j_gene: TRBJ2-1
CDR3aa: ASSLFFSAGNEQF

v_gene: TRBV27
j_gene: TRBJ1-2
CDR3aa: ASSFGGNGYT

v_gene: TRBV4-1
j_gene: TRBJ2-5
CDR3aa: ASSQVTPTSPGQGAWETQY

v_gene: TRBV7-9
j_gene: TRBJ2-3
CDR3aa: ASSLAREGTSTDTQY

v_gene: TRBV9
j_gene: TRBJ1-5
CDR3aa: ASSAGGTSNQPQH

v_gene: TRBV29-1
j_gene: TRBJ2-5
CDR3aa: SVAGTGAETQY

v_gene: TRBV7-6
j_gene: TRBJ2-3
CDR3aa: ASSLALARWDTQY

v_gene: TRBV11-2
j_gene: -
CDR3aa: ASSLEAGGMYEQY

v_gene: TRBV2
j_gene: TRBJ2-7
CDR3aa: ASSDPRGQVTYEQY

v_gene: TRBV7-3
j_gene: TRBJ1-1
CDR3aa: ASSLDGNPEAF

v_gene: TRBV28
j_gene: TRBJ2-5
CDR3aa: ASSLGGAREETQY

v_gene: TRBV6-5
j_gene: TRBJ1-6
CDR3aa: ASSYSISGFNSPLH

v_gene: TRBV4-1
j_gene: TRBJ2-5
CDR3aa: ASSQGGRAGQETQY

v_gene: TRBV7-9
j_gene: TRBJ1-6
CDR3aa: ASSAQRSSYNSPLH

v_gene: TRBV10-3
j_gene: TRBJ2-7
CDR3aa: AISESGAYEQY

v_gene: TRBV14
j_gene: TRBJ1-3
CDR3aa: ASSPGGNTIY

v_gene: TRBV6-5
j_gene: TRBJ1-2
CDR3aa: ASSSRANYGYT

v_gene: TRBV6-5
j_gene: TRBJ2-3
CDR3aa: ASSYAFGTDTQY

v_gene: TRBV7-2
j_gene: TRBJ2-7
CDR3aa: ASSLGQLVEQY

v_gene: TRBV5-6
j_gene: TRBJ2-5
CDR3aa: ASTLVDQETQY

v_gene: TRBV5-1
j_gene: TRBJ2-3
CDR3aa: ASSLGQGGDTQY

v_gene: TRBV7-9
j_gene: TRBJ2-7
CDR3aa: ASSLMRDRLADEQY

v_gene: TRBV2
j_gene: TRBJ1-2
CDR3aa: ASSEYGEFYGYT

v_gene: TRBV7-9
j_gene: TRBJ2-7
CDR3aa: ASSGQGNEQY

v_gene: TRBV15
j_gene: TRBJ2-1
CDR3aa: ATTATVASGGYNEQF

v_gene: TRBV14
j_gene: TRBJ1-2
CDR3aa: ASSYGQKPNYGYT

v_gene: TRBV7-9
j_gene: TRBJ2-1
CDR3aa: ASSSGLGVDEQF